The 14 T cell receptor beta chains below were found in one sample sequenced in a study of TIL therapy for anti-PD-1-resistant metastatic lung cancer. The time point is: pre-treatment sample, taken before nivolumab and TIL therapy. The immunoSEQ assay was v3. The protocol was immunoSEQ multiplex PCR, while the TCRdb copy is restricted to in-frame clones and leaves out a portion. The sample lists tens of thousands of clones; about 80% were seen once. Sequences were derived from blood, sampled at baseline. The receptors shown here come from a man in his 70s with non-small cell lung cancer.

This chain links TRBV29-1 with TRBJ2-3, with unresolved D. V was pared by 4 bases and J by 0 bases, with 11 bases between. CDR3 length: 14 residues. Germline values: CDR1 SQVTM, CDR2 ANQGSEA. CDR3 DNA: TGCAGCGTTGCCGGGTACCCTAGCACAGATACGCAGTATTTT. It translates to CSVAGYPSTDTQYF.

The V and J genes are TRBV15 and TRBJ2-1, with D tentatively TRBD2 (6 bases). The CDR3 has 18 amino acids. CDR1 is LNHNV, CDR2 YYDKDF, per germline (reference sequence). Deletions cut 1 base from V and 2 bases from J, with 18 bases between. The CDR3: CATSRGLRSGTAYNEQFF. CDR3 nucleotides: TGTGCCACCAGCAGAGGTTTACGTTCGGGGACTGCCTACAATGAGCAGTTCTTC.

The chain recombines TRBV28 with TRBJ1-3; D remains unclear. Germline V gene data show CDR1 as MDHEN and CDR2 as SYDVKM. CDR3 length equals 16 residues. Deletions cut 2 bases from V and 0 bases from J, with 11 bases between. The CDR3 loop reads CASSLDRRASGNTIYF. For the CDR3, the DNA is TGTGCCAGCAGTTTAGACCGGAGGGCCTCTGGAAACACCATATATTTT.

This clone was counted between two and nine times. The chain is built from TRBV11-1 and TRBJ2-1; D call uncertain. Germline V gene sequence: CDR1 SGHAT, CDR2 FQDESV (reference sequence). V lost 5 bases and J 6 bases, leaving 8 bases between the germline ends. This CDR3 contains 12 residues. CDR3 amino acids: CASSPTTNEQFF. The CDR3 DNA sequence: TGTGCCAGCAGCCCAACCACCAATGAGCAGTTCTTC.

The chain recombines TRBV19 with TRBJ2-5; the D is unclear. Near its end, the DNA agrees better with TRBJ2-7, so the J call may be wrong. The CDR3 totals 13 residues. Germline V gene lookup returns CDR1 LNHDA and CDR2 SQIVND (reference sequence). This CDR3 is CASSISLRYEQYF. The CDR3 DNA reads TGTGCCAGTAGTATCTCCCTCCGGTACGAGCAGTACTTC.

This clone was seen more than once but under ten times. The gene calls are TRBV6-1 and TRBJ1-5; a possible D gene is TRBD1 (6 bases). The CDR3 runs 14 residues. Germline V gives CDR1 MNHNS, CDR2 SASEGT. Trimming left V 2 bases short and J 4 bases short, with 9 bases between. The CDR3 loop reads CASSETGYNQPQHF. CDR3 nucleotide sequence: TGTGCCAGCAGTGAAACAGGGTATAATCAGCCCCAGCATTTT.

The V call is TRBV4-2, the J call TRBJ2-7; TRBD2 matches 9 bases. Per germline, CDR1 LGHNA and CDR2 YNFKEQ. V trimming: 1 base; J trimming: 8 bases; junction bases outside the gene matches: 9. The CDR3 contains 15 residues. The CDR3 region has the DNA TGTGCCAGCAGCCAAGTTGATAGCGGGAGCGCTCAGCAGTACTTC. It codes for CASSQVDSGSAQQYF.

The V call is TRBV7-2, the J call TRBJ1-3, with D possibly matching TRBD1 (5 bases). Germline lookup yields CDR1 SGHTA and CDR2 FQGNSA. V dropped 3 bases and J dropped 0 bases, with 15 bases sitting between them. The CDR3 consists of 17 residues. The CDR3 is CASSFSTGTNSGNTIYF. The CDR3 nucleotides read TGTGCCAGCAGCTTTTCTACCGGGACCAACTCTGGAAACACCATATATTTT. The full variable domain, its missing parts supplied by reference TRBV7-2 and TRBJ1-3, is GAGVSQSPSNKVTEKGKDVELRCDPISGHTALYWYRQSLGQGLEFLIYFQGNSAPDKSGLPSDRFSAERTGGSVSTLTIQRTQQEDSAVYLCASSFSTGTNSGNTIYFGEGSWLTVV.

V gene TRBV4-3 combines with J gene TRBJ1-4; D ambiguous. The germline V gene has CDR1 LGHNA and CDR2 YSLEER. The CDR3 totals 17 residues. Trimming left V 0 bases short and J 0 bases short, with 11 bases between. This CDR3 is CASSQEPRRATNEKLFF. The CDR3 DNA follows: TGCGCCAGCAGCCAAGAACCGAGGCGGGCAACTAATGAAAAACTGTTTTTT.

This rearrangement joins TRBV29-1 to TRBJ2-1; D tentatively reads TRBD1 or TRBD2 (5 bases each). Germline V gives CDR1 SQVTM, CDR2 ANQGSEA. The CDR3 spans 16 residues. V lost 4 bases and J lost 1, with 17 bases in between. The CDR3 coding sequence is TGCAGCGTTGGCCAGGGACCCGTCTTTTCCTACAATGAGCAGTTCTTC. Amino acids: CSVGQGPVFSYNEQFF.

The V and J genes are TRBV9 and TRBJ1-1; the D gene is possibly TRBD1 (5 bases). The CDR3 spans 16 residues. Germline V gene data show CDR1 as SGDLS and CDR2 as YYNGEE. V was clipped by 0 bases and J by 0 bases, with 12 bases between them. DNA for the CDR3: TGTGCCAGCAGCGTAGGGCAGGGAGGCATGAACACTGAAGCTTTCTTT. As protein: CASSVGQGGMNTEAFF.

This clone turned up a few times. This sequence joins TRBV19 and TRBJ1-2, with 7 nucleotides matching TRBD1. The ends lost 10 bases at V and 6 bases at J; junction bases unmatched: 8. This CDR3 spans 12 amino acids. Germline V gives CDR1 LNHDA, CDR2 SQIVND (reference sequence). In nucleotides, the CDR3 is TGTGCCACCGAAGACAGGGTCAATGGCTACACCTTC. This translates into CATEDRVNGYTF.

The rearrangement joins TRBV6-1 to TRBJ2-7, with 12 bases aligning to TRBD1. V lost 6 bases to trimming and J lost 4 bases; unmatched junction nucleotides: 7. This CDR3 spans 15 amino acids. Germline V lookup: CDR1 MNHNS, CDR2 SASEGT. The CDR3 DNA is TGTGCCAGCAGATACGGGACAGGGGGCACTTACGAGCAGTACTTC. Translated: CASRYGTGGTYEQYF.

This clone was counted only a few times. This chain links TRBV18 with TRBJ2-3; TRBD2 matches 14 bases. The V gene's germline CDR1 is KGHSH and CDR2 LQKENI. Trimming removed 5 bases from V and 2 bases from J; junction bases left unmatched: 3. This CDR3 comprises 16 residues. CDR3 coding DNA: TGTGCCAGCTCAACGACTAGCGGGAGGGCCACAGATACGCAGTATTTT. Translating it yields CASSTTSGRATDTQYF. The variable domain in full, completed from reference TRBV18 and TRBJ2-3, reads NAGVMQNPRHLVRRRGQEARLRCSPMKGHSHVYWYRQLPEEGLKFMVYLQKENIIDESGMPKERFSAEFPKEGPSILRIQQVVRGDSAAYFCASSTTSGRATDTQYFGPGTRLTVL.